This is a list of T cell receptor beta chains from one sample in a study of T cells in Graves' hyperthyroidism and ophthalmopathy. TCRdb reanalysed the multiplex PCR reads using MiXCR and keeps one entry per CDR3 protein. In the table there are hundreds of thousands of distinct CDR3 sequences, 15% to 20% of which are singletons. The sequencing sample was made of blood. The source is a middle-aged woman with Graves' ophthalmopathy. Both conserved end residues are part of each CDR3. The order of the fields is clone size, J gene, D gene, CDR3 length, V gene, CDR3 DNA, CDR3 protein. The D gene is left open where the match is weak. Clone size appears in some rows only: once, few, many, or a class for an expanded clone.

clone size: many
J gene: TRBJ2-7
D gene: .
CDR3 length: 14
V gene: TRBV28
CDR3 DNA: TGTGCCAGCAGTTTAGGGGCGGAAACCTACGAGCAGTACTTC
CDR3 protein: CASSLGAETYEQYF

clone size: many
J gene: TRBJ2-1
D gene: TRBD2
CDR3 length: 15
V gene: TRBV7-6
CDR3 DNA: TGTGCCAGCAGCCTTCCTAGCGGATCCTACAATGAGCAGTTCTTC
CDR3 protein: CASSLPSGSYNEQFF

clone size: many
J gene: TRBJ2-7
D gene: .
CDR3 length: 14
V gene: TRBV3-1
CDR3 DNA: TGTGCCAGCAGTCACCATGGCGGGCGTTACGAGCAGTACTTC
CDR3 protein: CASSHHGGRYEQYF

clone size: many
J gene: TRBJ2-3
D gene: .
CDR3 length: 15
V gene: TRBV5-1
CDR3 DNA: TGCGCCAGCAGCCGCAGAGGGGGAAACACAGATACGCAGTATTTT
CDR3 protein: CASSRRGGNTDTQYF

clone size: .
J gene: TRBJ1-4
D gene: .
CDR3 length: 13
V gene: TRBV12-3/TRBV12-4
CDR3 DNA: TGTGCCAGCTCTTACAGGGAGGGAGAAAAACTGTTTTTT
CDR3 protein: CASSYREGEKLFF

clone size: .
J gene: TRBJ1-5
D gene: .
CDR3 length: 13
V gene: TRBV20-1
CDR3 DNA: TGCGGTGCTAGGTTAGATAGCAATCAGCCCCAGCATTTT
CDR3 protein: CGARLDSNQPQHF

clone size: .
J gene: TRBJ1-5
D gene: .
CDR3 length: 13
V gene: TRBV5-1
CDR3 DNA: TGCGCCAGCAGCTGGGGACCGAATCAGCCCCAGCATTTT
CDR3 protein: CASSWGPNQPQHF

clone size: many
J gene: TRBJ2-7
D gene: TRBD2
CDR3 length: 16
V gene: TRBV28
CDR3 DNA: TGTGCCAGCAGTTCTCGACTAGCGGGAGCGGTCGACGAGCAGTACTTC
CDR3 protein: CASSSRLAGAVDEQYF

clone size: many
J gene: TRBJ2-7
D gene: TRBD2
CDR3 length: 16
V gene: TRBV6-5
CDR3 DNA: TGTGCCAGCAGTTGGGGGGGAGGACTAGCGGGAGAAGAGCAGTACTTC
CDR3 protein: CASSWGGGLAGEEQYF

clone size: .
J gene: TRBJ2-7
D gene: TRBD2
CDR3 length: 14
V gene: TRBV20-1
CDR3 DNA: TGCAGTGCTAAGATTGGGCGGGAGGACAACGAGCAGTACTTC
CDR3 protein: CSAKIGREDNEQYF

clone size: many
J gene: TRBJ2-2
D gene: TRBD2
CDR3 length: 15
V gene: TRBV7-3
CDR3 DNA: TGTGCCAGCAGCTTGCTAGCGGGACACACCGGGGAGCTGTTTTTT
CDR3 protein: CASSLLAGHTGELFF

clone size: few
J gene: TRBJ2-2
D gene: .
CDR3 length: 17
V gene: TRBV11-3
CDR3 DNA: TGTGCCAGCAGCTTAGGGGGCCCCCAGACGAACACCGGGGAGCTGTTTTTT
CDR3 protein: CASSLGGPQTNTGELFF

clone size: many
J gene: TRBJ1-1
D gene: .
CDR3 length: 13
V gene: TRBV30
CDR3 DNA: TGTGCCTGGAGTGTACCGGTGAACACTGAAGCTTTCTTT
CDR3 protein: CAWSVPVNTEAFF

clone size: many
J gene: TRBJ1-1
D gene: TRBD1
CDR3 length: 14
V gene: TRBV3-1
CDR3 DNA: TGTGCCAGCAGCCAAACAGGGGGGTACACTGAAGCTTTCTTT
CDR3 protein: CASSQTGGYTEAFF

clone size: many
J gene: TRBJ2-1
D gene: .
CDR3 length: 15
V gene: TRBV29-1
CDR3 DNA: TGCAGCGTTGAAGCCCAGGGGGGAGGGATCAATGAGCAGTTCTTC
CDR3 protein: CSVEAQGGGINEQFF

clone size: many
J gene: TRBJ2-2
D gene: TRBD2
CDR3 length: 16
V gene: TRBV3-1
CDR3 DNA: TGTGCCAGCAGCCAACCTAGCGGGAGGGCCCTCGGGGAGCTGTTTTTT
CDR3 protein: CASSQPSGRALGELFF

clone size: few
J gene: TRBJ2-3
D gene: .
CDR3 length: 17
V gene: TRBV12-3/TRBV12-4
CDR3 DNA: TGTGCCAGCAGTTTATCGGAAGGTGGTAGTAGCACAGATACGCAGTATTTT
CDR3 protein: CASSLSEGGSSTDTQYF

clone size: many
J gene: TRBJ2-5
D gene: TRBD2
CDR3 length: 15
V gene: TRBV6-1
CDR3 DNA: TGTGCCAGCAGACGGGGGGGGTTCTCCCAAGAGACCCAGTACTTC
CDR3 protein: CASRRGGFSQETQYF

clone size: many
J gene: TRBJ2-3
D gene: .
CDR3 length: 13
V gene: TRBV3-1
CDR3 DNA: TGTGCCAGCAGCCAAGTACGCACAGATACGCAGTATTTT
CDR3 protein: CASSQVRTDTQYF

clone size: many
J gene: TRBJ2-1
D gene: .
CDR3 length: 14
V gene: TRBV9
CDR3 DNA: TGTGCCAGCAGCGTAGGACTGGGGCCGCATGAGCAGTTCTTC
CDR3 protein: CASSVGLGPHEQFF

clone size: many
J gene: TRBJ1-1
D gene: .
CDR3 length: 13
V gene: TRBV30
CDR3 DNA: TGTGCCTGCCCAGGGACCCTTAACACTGAAGCTTTCTTT
CDR3 protein: CACPGTLNTEAFF

clone size: many
J gene: TRBJ1-1
D gene: .
CDR3 length: 11
V gene: TRBV28
CDR3 DNA: TGTGCCAGCAGAGCCCTATTGGAAGCTTTCTTT
CDR3 protein: CASRALLEAFF

clone size: few
J gene: TRBJ2-7
D gene: TRBD2
CDR3 length: 16
V gene: TRBV20-1
CDR3 DNA: TGCAGTGCTAGAGATTGGCGGCTAGCGGGAGACTACGAGCAGTACTTC
CDR3 protein: CSARDWRLAGDYEQYF

clone size: few
J gene: TRBJ2-3
D gene: .
CDR3 length: 12
V gene: TRBV29-1
CDR3 DNA: TGCAGCGCCAAACATGGCACAGATACGCAGTATTTT
CDR3 protein: CSAKHGTDTQYF

clone size: few
J gene: TRBJ2-5
D gene: TRBD2
CDR3 length: 14
V gene: TRBV10-2
CDR3 DNA: TGCGCCAGCAGCGGGGGGAGAAATCAAGAGACCCAGTACTTC
CDR3 protein: CASSGGRNQETQYF

clone size: .
J gene: TRBJ2-7
D gene: .
CDR3 length: 13
V gene: TRBV18
CDR3 DNA: TGTGCCAGCTCACTAGGGATTTGGGGCGAGCAGTACTTC
CDR3 protein: CASSLGIWGEQYF

clone size: .
J gene: TRBJ1-1
D gene: .
CDR3 length: 11
V gene: TRBV19
CDR3 DNA: TGTGCCAGTAGGAATGAGGCGGAAGCTTTCTTT
CDR3 protein: CASRNEAEAFF

clone size: .
J gene: TRBJ1-1
D gene: TRBD1
CDR3 length: 13
V gene: TRBV6-1
CDR3 DNA: TGTGCCAGCAGTGGGGGGACAGGGACCCATTCGTTCTTT
CDR3 protein: CASSGGTGTHSFF

clone size: few
J gene: TRBJ1-1
D gene: .
CDR3 length: 16
V gene: TRBV5-1
CDR3 DNA: TGCGCCAGCAGCTTGGGGCAGGCCAGAATGAACACTGAAGCTTTCTTT
CDR3 protein: CASSLGQARMNTEAFF

clone size: many
J gene: TRBJ1-5
D gene: .
CDR3 length: 12
V gene: TRBV20-1
CDR3 DNA: TGCAGTGCTAGGCAGGGCAATCAGCCCCAGCATTTT
CDR3 protein: CSARQGNQPQHF

clone size: many
J gene: TRBJ2-1
D gene: TRBD2
CDR3 length: 16
V gene: TRBV11-2
CDR3 DNA: TGTGCCAGCAGCCCCCCTGGGGACTACACCTACAATGAGCAGTTCTTC
CDR3 protein: CASSPPGDYTYNEQFF

clone size: .
J gene: TRBJ1-5
D gene: TRBD1
CDR3 length: 15
V gene: TRBV19
CDR3 DNA: TGTGCCAGTAGTGAAGGGACAGCCAGCAATCATCCCCAGCATTTT
CDR3 protein: CASSEGTASNHPQHF

clone size: .
J gene: TRBJ2-5
D gene: TRBD2
CDR3 length: 17
V gene: TRBV5-4
CDR3 DNA: TGTGCCAGCAGCAGGGGACTAGCGGGGATCAGGGTGGAGACCCAGTACTTC
CDR3 protein: CASSRGLAGIRVETQYF

clone size: .
J gene: TRBJ2-2
D gene: .
CDR3 length: 16
V gene: TRBV5-6
CDR3 DNA: TGTGCCAGCAGTTCATCAGGGGTTCGGGACACCGGGGAGCTGTTTTTT
CDR3 protein: CASSSSGVRDTGELFF

clone size: .
J gene: TRBJ1-3
D gene: .
CDR3 length: 15
V gene: TRBV7-2
CDR3 DNA: TGTGCCAGCAGCTTAGTGACAGTCTCTGGAAACACCATATATTTT
CDR3 protein: CASSLVTVSGNTIYF

clone size: many
J gene: TRBJ2-3
D gene: .
CDR3 length: 14
V gene: TRBV11-2
CDR3 DNA: TGTGCCAGCAGCCAGACAGCGGTTTCGGGTACGCAGTATTTT
CDR3 protein: CASSQTAVSGTQYF

clone size: .
J gene: TRBJ2-1
D gene: .
CDR3 length: 10
V gene: TRBV20-1
CDR3 DNA: TGCAGTGCTAGAAGGGACCTGCAGGTCTTC
CDR3 protein: CSARRDLQVF

clone size: .
J gene: TRBJ1-2
D gene: TRBD1
CDR3 length: 14
V gene: TRBV3-1
CDR3 DNA: TGTGCCAGCAGCCAAGTGGGACAGGGTGGTGGCTACACCTTC
CDR3 protein: CASSQVGQGGGYTF

clone size: .
J gene: TRBJ2-1
D gene: .
CDR3 length: 12
V gene: TRBV28
CDR3 DNA: TGTGCCAGCTGTTCCGTATGGGGGGAGCAGTTCTTC
CDR3 protein: CASCSVWGEQFF

clone size: few
J gene: TRBJ2-1
D gene: TRBD2
CDR3 length: 20
V gene: TRBV30
CDR3 DNA: TGTGCCTGGAGTGTACTGGGACTAGCGCACATTGAGAGCTCCTACAATGAGCAGTTCTTC
CDR3 protein: CAWSVLGLAHIESSYNEQFF

clone size: few
J gene: TRBJ2-1
D gene: .
CDR3 length: 15
V gene: TRBV19
CDR3 DNA: TGTGCCAGTAGTATTCAGTGGGAGCGAGGGGATGAGCAGTTCTTC
CDR3 protein: CASSIQWERGDEQFF

clone size: .
J gene: TRBJ2-7
D gene: TRBD1
CDR3 length: 13
V gene: TRBV20-1
CDR3 DNA: TGCAGTGCTGCCGGGACAGAGACTTACGAGCAGTACTTC
CDR3 protein: CSAAGTETYEQYF

clone size: few
J gene: TRBJ2-5
D gene: TRBD2
CDR3 length: 16
V gene: TRBV7-9
CDR3 DNA: TGTGCCAGCAGCAAAGGGACTAGCGGGAGCTGGGAGACCCAGTACTTC
CDR3 protein: CASSKGTSGSWETQYF

clone size: .
J gene: TRBJ2-1
D gene: .
CDR3 length: 17
V gene: TRBV24-1
CDR3 DNA: TGTGCCACCAGCCCTTCGAGGGGGGGCACTTCCTACAATGAGCAGTTCTTC
CDR3 protein: CATSPSRGGTSYNEQFF

clone size: many
J gene: TRBJ2-3
D gene: TRBD2
CDR3 length: 16
V gene: TRBV7-9
CDR3 DNA: TGTGCCAGCAGCACCGGGGGGCTAGCGGGGATCGATACGCAGTATTTT
CDR3 protein: CASSTGGLAGIDTQYF

clone size: .
J gene: TRBJ1-4
D gene: TRBD1
CDR3 length: 14
V gene: TRBV12-3/TRBV12-4
CDR3 DNA: TGTGCCAGCAGTTGGTCAGGGGGTAGTGAAAAACTGTTTTTT
CDR3 protein: CASSWSGGSEKLFF

clone size: many
J gene: TRBJ1-2
D gene: .
CDR3 length: 13
V gene: TRBV18
CDR3 DNA: TGTGCCAGCTCTGAACAGGGAGGCTATGGCTACACCTTC
CDR3 protein: CASSEQGGYGYTF

clone size: few
J gene: TRBJ1-1
D gene: .
CDR3 length: 13
V gene: TRBV6-1
CDR3 DNA: TGTGCCAGCATCGCCGGGACGGGCACTGAAGCTTTCTTT
CDR3 protein: CASIAGTGTEAFF

clone size: many
J gene: TRBJ2-3
D gene: .
CDR3 length: 15
V gene: TRBV30
CDR3 DNA: TGTGCCTGGAGCTCTCCGGGGGACAGAGGAGATACGCAGTATTTT
CDR3 protein: CAWSSPGDRGDTQYF

clone size: many
J gene: TRBJ1-2
D gene: TRBD1
CDR3 length: 16
V gene: TRBV5-1
CDR3 DNA: TGCGCCAGCAGCTTAGATCAGGACAGGGACGACGGTGGCTACACCTTC
CDR3 protein: CASSLDQDRDDGGYTF

clone size: few
J gene: TRBJ1-1
D gene: .
CDR3 length: 12
V gene: TRBV3-1
CDR3 DNA: TGTGCCAGCAGACTCAATGGGGCTGAAGCTTTCTTT
CDR3 protein: CASRLNGAEAFF

clone size: .
J gene: TRBJ2-3
D gene: .
CDR3 length: 15
V gene: TRBV30
CDR3 DNA: TGTGCCTGGAGTCCCGGGGGTGGGAGCACAGATACGCAGTATTTT
CDR3 protein: CAWSPGGGSTDTQYF

clone size: few
J gene: TRBJ1-4
D gene: TRBD1
CDR3 length: 14
V gene: TRBV20-1
CDR3 DNA: TGCAGTGCTAGGGGGACAGGGGGTAATGAAAAACTGTTTTTT
CDR3 protein: CSARGTGGNEKLFF

clone size: .
J gene: TRBJ2-5
D gene: TRBD2
CDR3 length: 16
V gene: TRBV28
CDR3 DNA: TGTGCCAGCAGCCCCCATAGCGGGAGAGAACAAGAGACCCAGTACTTC
CDR3 protein: CASSPHSGREQETQYF

clone size: many
J gene: TRBJ1-4
D gene: .
CDR3 length: 17
V gene: TRBV2
CDR3 DNA: TGTGCCAGCAGCCGAGGGACCCCGTTTGCAACTAATGAAAAACTGTTTTTT
CDR3 protein: CASSRGTPFATNEKLFF

clone size: .
J gene: TRBJ2-2
D gene: TRBD1
CDR3 length: 15
V gene: TRBV7-9
CDR3 DNA: TGTGCCAGCAGCTTCACAGGGGAGAACACCGGGGAGCTGTTTTTT
CDR3 protein: CASSFTGENTGELFF

clone size: .
J gene: TRBJ2-1
D gene: .
CDR3 length: 13
V gene: TRBV12-3/TRBV12-4
CDR3 DNA: TGTGCCAGCGAAGGGGATAGTTACAATGAGCAGTTCTTC
CDR3 protein: CASEGDSYNEQFF

clone size: many
J gene: TRBJ2-5
D gene: .
CDR3 length: 14
V gene: TRBV7-3
CDR3 DNA: TGTGCCAGCAGCTTATTGGTGGGCCAAGAGACCCAGTACTTC
CDR3 protein: CASSLLVGQETQYF